The 24 T cell receptor beta chains below come from one sample, sequenced in a study of blood T cells in healthy people across ages. Using a J-beta primer mix together with a sample-barcoded 5' primer, a second PCR was run for roughly 7 to 11 cycles. Each CDR3 protein gets one entry after TCRdb re-called the 5' RACE reads with MiXCR. In the table there are hundreds of thousands of distinct CDR3 sequences, 47% of which are singletons. The material sequenced was blood. The origin of the receptors is a man older than 75 in good health.

The J gene is TRBJ2-1, the V gene TRBV2, with TRBD2 matching 9 bases. V lost 4 bases to trimming and J lost 9 bases; unmatched junction nucleotides: 7. Germline assignment: CDR1 SNHLY and CDR2 FYNNEI. The CDR3 extends over 14 amino acids. CDR3 residues: CASSGPLAGSEQFF. Written as DNA, the CDR3 is TGTGCCAGCAGTGGCCCGCTAGCGGGGTCTGAGCAGTTCTTC.

This clonotype came up once. The chain carries TRBV6-2 or TRBV6-3 and TRBJ2-3; maybe TRBD2 (7 bases). The CDR3 sequence is 15 residues long. Germline lookup yields CDR1 MNHEY and CDR2 SVGEGT. V was clipped by 2 bases and J by 1 base, with 10 bases between them. This chain's CDR3 is CASSYGGAGTDTQYF. The CDR3 DNA follows: TGTGCCAGCAGTTACGGGGGGGCCGGCACAGATACGCAGTATTTT.

V is TRBV11-1 and J is TRBJ2-1; no clear D gene. The CDR3 length is 14 residues. Trimming took 5 bases from V and 5 from J, leaving 13 bases between them. Germline V CDR1 and CDR2: SGHAT, FQDESV (reference sequence). The CDR3 nucleotides are TGTGCCAGCAGCCCATTCTCCCTACACAATGAGCAGTTCTTC. It encodes CASSPFSLHNEQFF.

This clonotype was recorded at least ten times. The chain couples TRBV6-5 to TRBJ2-7, with 11 bases identical to TRBD2. This CDR3 is 17 amino acids long. Germline V gives CDR1 MNHEY, CDR2 SVGAGI. J was trimmed by 0 bases and V by 4 bases; bases with no gene match: 8. CDR3 sequence reads: CASSSFGTSGNSYEQYF. CDR3 nucleotide sequence: TGTGCCAGCAGTTCATTCGGGACTAGCGGAAACTCCTACGAGCAGTACTTC.

V gene TRBV28 combines with J gene TRBJ1-2; D is perhaps TRBD1 (6 bases). Per the germline V gene, CDR1 is MDHEN and CDR2 is SYDVKM. The length of the CDR3 is 14 residues. Trimming removed 5 bases at V and 0 bases at J, with 10 bases between. The CDR3 DNA is TGTGCCAGCAGTATGGACAGTTCTAACTATGGCTACACCTTC. Translated: CASSMDSSNYGYTF.

Points on this clonotype: A much larger clone lies a single base off, so this may be a read error. The chain has TRBV4-1 and TRBJ2-7, with D tentatively TRBD1 (6 bases). CDR3 length equals 14 residues. Germline V CDR1 and CDR2: MGHRA, YSYEKL. CDR3 residues: CANSQDHRAEEQYF. In nucleotides, the CDR3 is TGCGCCAACAGCCAAGATCACAGGGCTGAAGAGCAGTACTTC.

J is TRBJ2-1 and V is TRBV5-1, with 9 positions matching TRBD1. The germline CDR1 and CDR2 sequences are SGHRS and YFSETQ. The CDR3 is made up of 15 amino acids. V was clipped by 4 bases and J by 7 bases; unmatched bases: 9. As DNA, the CDR3 is TGCGCCAGCAGCCCTACAGGGGGCTCGGGTAATGAGCAGTTCTTC. Protein: CASSPTGGSGNEQFF.

This rearrangement joins TRBV29-1 to TRBJ2-6; possibly TRBD1 for D (6 bases). Germline V gene data show CDR1 as SQVTM and CDR2 as ANQGSEA. Trimming removed 4 bases from V and 1 base from J, with 17 bases in between. The CDR3 has 17 amino acids. The chain's CDR3 is CSVVTGPMVSGANVLTF. The DNA for the CDR3 is TGCAGCGTTGTAACAGGGCCCATGGTTTCTGGGGCCAACGTCCTGACTTTC.

In its sample, this clonotype was seen a few times. The genes are TRBV4-3 and TRBJ1-2; perhaps TRBD1 as D (5 bases). The CDR3 has 17 amino acids. The V and J ends lost 4 bases and 4 bases respectively, with 22 bases between them. CDR1 is LGHNA and CDR2 is YSLEER in the germline V gene. The DNA of the CDR3 is TGCGCCAGCAGCCTGGAGATTAGCGGGGGAAGGGGCTATGGCTACACCTTC. Protein: CASSLEISGGRGYGYTF.

The chain joins TRBV30 to TRBJ1-4, with a tentative D call TRBD1 (6 bases). CDR3 length: 13 residues. V lost 2 bases, J lost 9 bases, and 13 bases lay in between. Germline V CDR1 and CDR2: GTSNPN, SVGIG (reference sequence). The CDR3 is CAWSMAGDQKLFF. Here the CDR3 DNA reads TGTGCCTGGAGTATGGCAGGGGATCAAAAACTGTTTTTT.

The CDR3 is CASSLGADREHNEQYF. As DNA, the CDR3 is TGTGCCAGCAGCTTAGGGGCGGACAGGGAACACAATGAGCAGTACTTC. The genes are TRBV7-6 and TRBJ2-5; 8 bases line up with TRBD1. The CDR3 consists of 16 residues. Germline V gene sequence: CDR1 SGHVS, CDR2 FNYEAQ. V shed 1 base and J 11 bases; nucleotides not matched to a gene: 15.

This clonotype has just a few counts. V gene TRBV13 combines with J gene TRBJ2-7; TRBD1 matches 7 bases. The germline CDR1 and CDR2 sequences are PRHDT and FYEKMQ (reference sequence). V lost 5 bases and J lost 4; bases outside the gene matches: 5. The CDR3 loop spans 13 amino acids. The CDR3 region has the DNA TGTGCCAGCAGCCCCCAACAGGGGTACGAGCAGTACTTC. Translation: CASSPQQGYEQYF.

The chain employs TRBV7-2 and TRBJ2-7; D may be TRBD2 (6 bases). Germline CDR1 reads SGHTA; CDR2 reads FQGNSA. The CDR3 spans 17 residues. The V end was cut by 1 base, the J end by 4 bases, with 20 bases between. CDR3: CASSLDGDSGPSYEQYF. In DNA, the CDR3 is TGTGCCAGCAGCTTAGACGGAGACAGCGGGCCCTCGTACGAGCAGTACTTC. The full variable domain, its missing parts supplied by reference TRBV7-2 and TRBJ2-7, is GAGVSQSPSNKVTEKGKDVELRCDPISGHTALYWYRQSLGQGLEFLIYFQGNSAPDKSGLPSDRFSAERTGGSVSTLTIQRTQQEDSAVYLCASSLDGDSGPSYEQYFGPGTRLTVT.

There are a few counts of this clonotype. In DNA form, the CDR3 reads TGCAGTGCCAGGAAAGGGGGTTTTGATACGCAGTATTTT. It codes for CSARKGGFDTQYF. The gene calls are TRBV20-1 and TRBJ2-3; D is possibly TRBD1 (6 bases). Germline CDR1 and CDR2: DFQATT and SNEGSKA (reference sequence). This CDR3 is built from 13 residues. Trimming removed 6 bases from V and 6 bases from J, with 16 bases in between.

Points on this clonotype: This clone may be a read error of a much larger clone one base away. The chain is built from TRBV6-6 and TRBJ2-7, with 9 bases that match TRBD2. CDR3 length equals 16 residues. Germline CDR1 and CDR2: MNHNY and SVGAGI (reference sequence). V was clipped by 6 bases and J by 7 bases; unmatched bases: 16. In nucleotides, the CDR3 is TGTGCCAGCAGACTGCAAGCGGGAGGTGATTCCGGTGAGCAGTACTTC. Amino acids: CASRLQAGGDSGEQYF.

In this sample, this clonotype turned up a few times. V usage is TRBV14 and J usage is TRBJ2-5; 12 bases map to TRBD2. The CDR3 is 19 residues long. Looked up from germline, CDR1 is SGHDN and CDR2 is FVKESK. V shed 0 bases and J 2 bases; nucleotides not matched to a gene: 10. DNA of the CDR3: TGTGCCAGCAGCCAAGAAGGGACTAGCGGGTCCAGCCGTCAAGAGACCCAGTACTTC. Amino acids: CASSQEGTSGSSRQETQYF.

This clonotype has a handful of counts. A read error may be the cause here, since a much bigger clone is one base away. The chain is built from TRBV6-6 and TRBJ2-3; D is uncertain. The CDR3 runs 14 residues. From germline, CDR1 is MNHNY and CDR2 SVGAGI (reference sequence). Trimming took 5 bases from V and 0 from J, leaving 9 bases between them. CDR3 loop: CASSPRISTDTQYF. The CDR3 DNA follows: TGTGCCAGCAGTCCCAGGATTAGCACAGATACGCAGTATTTT.

The DNA for the CDR3 is TGTGCCAGCAGAACACATGGCAGGGCAGATACGCAGTATTTT. Translated, it gives CASRTHGRADTQYF. The J gene is TRBJ2-3, the V gene TRBV27, with D tentatively TRBD1 (5 bases). Trimming removed 6 bases at V and 4 bases at J, with 14 bases between. Germline V gene data show CDR1 as MNHEY and CDR2 as SMNVEV (reference sequence). The CDR3 is 14 residues long.

This chain connects TRBV2 to TRBJ2-1; the match to TRBD2 covers 9 bases. This CDR3 is built from 15 residues. Germline CDR1 reads SNHLY; CDR2 reads FYNNEI. Unmatched junction bases numbered 8, after V lost 6 bases and J lost 5 bases. The CDR3 DNA sequence: TGTGCCAGCAGGGGGCTAGCGGGGACAAACAATGAGCAGTTCTTC. Amino acid sequence: CASRGLAGTNNEQFF.

The V gene is TRBV27, the J gene TRBJ2-6; a weak D match, TRBD1 (6 bases). In germline, CDR1 is MNHEY, CDR2 SMNVEV (reference sequence). Trimming cost V 4 bases and J 2 bases, with 9 bases left between them. The CDR3 runs to 15 residues. The DNA for the CDR3 is TGTGCCAGCAGTTACAGGGTCCCTGGGGCCAACGTCCTGACTTTC. The encoded protein is CASSYRVPGANVLTF. The full variable domain, with the rest looked up from reference TRBV27 and TRBJ2-6, is EAQVTQNPRYLITVTGKKLTVTCSQNMNHEYMSWYRQDPGLGLRQIYYSMNVEVTDKGDVPEGYKVSRKEKRNFPLILESPSPNQTSLYFCASSYRVPGANVLTFGAGSRLTVL.

This chain connects TRBV20-1 to TRBJ2-7; 11 bases map to TRBD2. This CDR3 has 15 amino acids. V dropped 3 bases and J dropped 3; count of bases not matched to a gene: 7. CDR1 and CDR2 (germline): DFQATT, SNEGSKA (reference sequence). Written as DNA, the CDR3 is TGCAGTGCTAGTGATAGGACTAGCGGGCGCTACGAGCAGTACTTC. Translating it yields CSASDRTSGRYEQYF.

This clonotype occurred many times. A much larger clonotype is one base distant, so this may be a read error. This chain uses TRBV6-5 with TRBJ2-1; unclear D gene. The end of the DNA aligns better with TRBJ2-7, so the J call may be wrong. The CDR3 length is 18 residues. The germline V gene encodes CDR1 MNHEY and CDR2 SVGAGI. In nucleotides, the CDR3 is TGTGCCAGCAGTTACTCCTATCCCACGGCACGCTCCTACAATGAGCAGTACTTC. Encoded protein: CASSYSYPTARSYNEQYF.

V gene TRBV5-5 combines with J gene TRBJ2-5; maybe TRBD2 (5 bases). The J call may be faulty, since TRBJ2-7 better matches the DNA end. The CDR3 has 13 amino acids. Germline V gene lookup returns CDR1 SGHKS and CDR2 YYEKEE (reference sequence). The CDR3 loop reads CASNSYGDDEQYF. CDR3 DNA sequence: TGTGCCAGCAACTCCTACGGGGATGACGAGCAGTACTTC.

The V call is TRBV14, the J call TRBJ2-7, with a weak D call TRBD1 (7 bases). The germline gives CDR1 SGHDN, CDR2 FVKESK. V lost 2 bases and J 10 bases, leaving 24 bases between the germline ends. CDR3 size: 16 residues. The CDR3 region has the DNA TGTGCCAGCAGCCAACGGAGGGGGCCTTCGAAAGAGGCCCAGTACTTC. It codes for CASSQRRGPSKEAQYF.